One T cell receptor (beta chain) is described in this entry. This sample is part of a study of shared clonotypes between healthy human individuals. Only in-frame clones appear in the TCRdb table, and some are missing; sequencing was by immunoSEQ multiplex PCR. The table lists approximately 1.5 million clones, less than 99% of them singletons. Healthy adults negative for HIV, lacking recent acute infections or vaccinations, served as donors. The CD4+ fraction was divided into a CD45RA+ naive subset and a CD45RA-negative memory subset. The CDR3 is made up of 16 amino acids. Germline V CDR1 and CDR2: WNHNN, SYGVQD (reference sequence). V was trimmed by 6 bases and J by 7 bases, leaving 21 bases between them.

Sequenced: naive CD4+ T cells sorted from blood. As to subset: CD45RA+ positively selected. The rearrangement joins TRBV10-1 to TRBJ1-4, with a weak D call TRBD1 (5 bases). The clonotype originates from a man between 25 and 39 years old in good health. CDR3: CASSLGTGTGREKLFF. CDR3 nucleotides: TGCGCCAGCAGCCTCGGGACGGGGACGGGCCGTGAAAAACTGTTTTTT.